A selection of T cell receptor beta chains follows, all from one sample in a study of blood T cell repertoires in COVID-19. Method: immunoSEQ multiplex PCR; TCRdb's copy keeps in-frame clones and lacks some. Among 120,000 to 150,000 clones, roughly 80% were seen once, and the ten largest hold around 35%. Material for sequencing was peripheral blood. The receptors shown here come from a human donor in a cohort sampled during active COVID-19. CDR3s include the opening cysteine and the closing phenylalanine or tryptophan. A D gene is named only where the DNA matches it firmly. Expanded clones are given a class, and other clones once, few, many or no size at all.

J gene	clone size	D gene	V gene	CDR3 protein	CDR3 DNA
TRBJ1-2	NA	NA	TRBV11-3	CASSLTPRRTDYGYTF	TGTGCCAGCAGCTTGACGCCCCGGAGGACAGACTATGGCTACACCTTC
TRBJ2-1	NA	TRBD2	TRBV6-2/TRBV6-3	CASSYRLAGNRGQFF	TGTGCCAGCAGTTATAGGCTAGCGGGGAACCGGGGGCAGTTCTTC
TRBJ2-5	NA	TRBD1	TRBV11-2	CASSWDSRETQYF	TGTGCCAGCAGCTGGGACAGTAGAGAGACCCAGTACTTC
TRBJ2-2	NA	TRBD1	TRBV2	CASRPQGAGTGELFF	TGTGCCAGCAGGCCCCAGGGGGCTGGCACCGGGGAGCTGTTTTTT
TRBJ2-2	NA	NA	TRBV3-1/TRBV3-2	CARRQFGELFF	TGTGCCAGGAGACAGTTCGGGGAGCTGTTTTTT
TRBJ1-1	NA	NA	TRBV7-8	CASSLVGGGTEAFF	TGTGCCAGCAGCTTAGTTGGAGGTGGCACTGAAGCTTTCTTT
TRBJ1-2	NA	TRBD1	TRBV10-2	CATARDSYGYTF	TGCGCCACCGCCCGGGACAGTTATGGCTACACCTTC
TRBJ2-1	once	TRBD1	TRBV7-9	CASSPPGGEYNEQFF	TGTGCCAGCAGCCCCCCAGGGGGCGAATACAATGAGCAGTTCTTC
TRBJ2-3	NA	NA	TRBV5-1	CASSLDRGSTDTQYF	TGCGCCAGCAGCTTGGATCGGGGGAGCACAGATACGCAGTATTTT
TRBJ1-1	NA	NA	TRBV11-3	CASSLAGRMNTEAFF	TGTGCCAGCAGCCTGGCGGGCCGGATGAACACTGAAGCTTTCTTT
TRBJ2-7	NA	NA	TRBV7-9	CASSPWDTSYEQYF	TGTGCCAGCAGTCCCTGGGACACGTCCTACGAGCAGTACTTC
TRBJ1-4	NA	NA	TRBV4-3	CASSQDLPNEKLFF	TGCGCCAGCAGCCAAGATCTACCAAATGAAAAACTGTTTTTT
TRBJ2-3	NA	NA	TRBV7-2	CASSPMGRTDTQYF	TGTGCCAGCAGCCCTATGGGGCGCACAGATACGCAGTATTTT
TRBJ1-6	NA	TRBD1	TRBV5-1	CASSTGTGNSPLHF	TGCGCCAGCAGCACCGGGACAGGGAATTCACCCCTCCACTTT
TRBJ2-6	once	NA	TRBV28	CASSLIRGSGANVLTF	TGTGCCAGCAGTTTGATACGAGGGTCTGGGGCCAACGTCCTGACTTTC
TRBJ1-5	NA	TRBD1	TRBV24-1	CATSQGGNQPQHF	TGTGCCACTTCGCAGGGGGGCAATCAGCCCCAGCATTTT
TRBJ2-7	NA	NA	TRBV30	CAWSVSGGTGEQYF	TGTGCCTGGAGTGTATCAGGGGGGACGGGTGAGCAGTACTTC
TRBJ1-2	NA	TRBD1	TRBV7-9	CASSRGQDHGYTF	TGTGCCAGCAGCCGAGGACAGGACCATGGCTACACCTTC
TRBJ2-1	NA	TRBD2	TRBV4-1	CASSLGLARWDEQFF	TGCGCCAGCAGCCTCGGACTAGCTCGGTGGGATGAGCAGTTCTTC
TRBJ2-1	NA	NA	TRBV4-1	CASSQDRGSTYNEQFF	TGCGCCAGCAGCCAAGATAGGGGGTCCACCTACAATGAGCAGTTCTTC
TRBJ2-2	NA	TRBD2	TRBV10-3	CATSSAGANTGELFF	TGTGCCACCTCCTCAGCGGGGGCGAACACCGGGGAGCTGTTTTTT
TRBJ1-1	NA	NA	TRBV3-1/TRBV3-2	CASSQVRLGGRGTEAFF	TGTGCCAGCAGCCAAGTGCGGTTGGGGGGTCGGGGCACTGAAGCTTTCTTT
TRBJ2-7	NA	NA	TRBV30	CAWSGEGYEQYF	TGTGCCTGGAGTGGAGAGGGCTACGAGCAGTACTTC
TRBJ2-3	NA	TRBD2	TRBV19	CASSIWVRLAGVTDTQYF	TGTGCCAGTAGTATCTGGGTCCGACTAGCGGGAGTCACAGATACGCAGTATTTT
TRBJ1-6	NA	NA	TRBV28	CASRLPGPPSPLHF	TGTGCCAGCAGATTGCCGGGTCCACCTTCACCCCTCCACTTT